The clone carrying this T cell receptor (beta chain) was seen ten or more times. Antigen specificity is unknown. The CDR3 extends 3 residues past the end of the read, so its final part is completed from the germline J gene. Sequencing input was equivalent genomic DNA from CVID and controls. Generated by immunoSEQ multiplex PCR, the TCRdb table keeps only in-frame clones and is missing some. The specimen has roughly 42,000 clones, none found just once. The data originate from a study of T cell clonality in common variable immunodeficiency. Patients and controls were mostly of Caucasian heritage. Each donor provided about 5 to 9 ml of heparinized whole blood. The CDR3 consists of 14 residues. Germline V CDR1 and CDR2: SGHTA, FQGNSA. Unmatched junction bases numbered 10, after V lost 5 bases and J lost 7 bases. Findings of the study overall: Compared with controls, CVID subjects had fewer shared TCRbeta clones.

The chain is built from TRBV7-2 and TRBJ1-1; 7 bases line up with TRBD1. The clonotype was recovered from a person aged 18 to 69 in good health. Sequenced input: peripheral blood mononuclear cells. The sequenced CDR3 bases are TGTGCCAGCAGCCCCTGGGGGACAGAAAATGAA. This translates into CASSPWGTENE. The CDR3 in its entirety is CASSPWGTENEAFF.